What follows are 7 T cell receptor beta chains derived from one specimen sequenced in a study of tumor-infiltrating lymphocytes in primary liver carcinoma. Synthesis of TCR beta cDNA was carried out from about 500 ng total RNA with a constant-region primer. The TCR beta library was amplified through three nested multiplex PCR rounds in a modified ARM-PCR procedure. The first two PCR rounds, approximately 10 cycles each, used TRBV1-TRBV30 forward primers and a C-beta reverse primer. In TCRdb, the multiplex PCR reads were re-called with MiXCR into one record per CDR3 protein. The data contain 150,000 to 200,000 distinct CDR3 sequences, about 55% of them singletons. They got blood RNA out of unsorted whole blood and also pulled out germline DNA. Sequencing input: peripheral blood. The receptors originated from a middle-aged man with primary liver carcinoma and hepatitis B virus infection.

This clonotype was observed a single time. The germline gene is not matched at one end of the junction; a read error may be the cause. The rearrangement joins TRBV11-2 to TRBJ2-1, with 7 bases aligning to TRBD2. This CDR3 contains 15 residues. The V gene's germline CDR1 is SGHAT and CDR2 FQNNGV. DNA for the CDR3: TGTGCCAGCAGCTTACTCACTAGCGAATACAACGAGCAGTTCTTC. Its translation: CASSLLTSEYNEQFF.

This clonotype has ten or more counts. The chain joins TRBV11-2 to TRBJ2-2, with a weak D call TRBD1 (6 bases). Germline CDR1 SGHAT, CDR2 FQNNGV. This CDR3 has 15 amino acids. The germline V and J ends were trimmed by 5 bases and 2 bases, with 12 bases remaining between them. CDR3 sequence reads: CASSLQGPNTGELFF. The DNA of the CDR3 is TGTGCCAGCAGCCTACAGGGTCCTAACACCGGGGAGCTGTTTTTT.

The rearrangement links TRBV5-4 to TRBJ2-7; D uncertain. The germline V gene has CDR1 SGHNT and CDR2 YYREEE (reference sequence). The CDR3 consists of 13 residues. V lost 4 bases and J lost 6, with 14 bases in between. CDR3 sequence reads: CASSPQINREQYF. In DNA form, the CDR3 reads TGTGCCAGCAGCCCCCAAATCAATCGCGAGCAGTACTTC.

This clonotype was detected many times. This chain links TRBV11-1 with TRBJ2-7; D possibly corresponds to TRBD1 (6 bases). Germline CDR1 reads SGHAT; CDR2 reads FQDESV (reference sequence). The CDR3 consists of 12 residues. V was cut by 0 bases and J by 10 bases, with 10 bases left in between. CDR3 in DNA: TGTGCCAGCAGCTTAGCGGGGACAAGACAGTACTTC. Translating gives CASSLAGTRQYF. The full variable domain, completed using reference TRBV11-1 and TRBJ2-7, is EAEVAQSPRYKITEKSQAVAFWCDPISGHATLYWYRQILGQGPELLVQFQDESVVDDSQLPKDRFSAERLKGVDSTLKIQPAELGDSAMYLCASSLAGTRQYFGPGTRLTVT.

This clonotype has ten or more counts. V usage is TRBV11-2 and J usage is TRBJ2-5; 8 bases fit TRBD1. With 1 base clipped from V and 5 bases from J, the junction kept 6 bases outside the gene matches. The CDR3 is 15 residues long. The germline gives CDR1 SGHAT, CDR2 FQNNGV. CDR3 DNA: TGTGCCAGCAGCTTAGCGGACAGGGTAAAGGAGACCCAGTACTTC. It specifies CASSLADRVKETQYF.

Regarding this clonotype: An end of the junction differs from the germline gene, which may be a read error. This rearrangement joins TRBV11-2 to TRBJ1-1; 9 bases fit TRBD1. This CDR3 comprises 14 residues. The germline V gene has CDR1 SGHAT and CDR2 FQNNGV. The CDR3, as DNA: TGTGCCAGCAGCTCCTCACAGGGGGCCCTTGAAGCTTCCTTT. Its translation is CASSSSQGALEASF.

This clonotype was observed once. This sequence joins TRBV29-1 and TRBJ2-7; 10 nucleotides agree with TRBD1. This CDR3 region has 14 residues. V gave up 6 bases and J gave up 4 bases; unmatched junction bases: 9. The germline CDR1 and CDR2 sequences are SQVTM and ANQGSEA. The CDR3 DNA sequence: TGCAGCGTGATTGGGGGGGACAGGGGTTACGAGCAGTACTTC. Translation: CSVIGGDRGYEQYF.